The 8 T cell receptor beta chains listed next were all sequenced from one sample in a study of memory CD4+ T cells and cytomegalovirus serostatus. The table came from immunoSEQ multiplex PCR; TCRdb's copy has only in-frame clones and leaves some out. Among about 56,000 clones listed, around 80% were seen once. The sort gate was single viable CD3+CD4+CD8-CD45RO+ cells for memory CD4+ T cells. Sequencing was carried out using memory CD4+ T cells from blood. The receptors derive from an adult in good health and CMV-seronegative.

The rearrangement uses TRBV6-6 and TRBJ2-5; unclear D gene. V lost 0 bases and J lost 5, with 4 bases in between. The CDR3 sequence is 12 residues long. In germline, CDR1 is MNHNY, CDR2 SVGAGI (reference sequence). For the CDR3, the DNA is TGTGCCAGCAGTTACTCTTCCGAGACCCAGTACTTC. Translation: CASSYSSETQYF.

In the case of this clone: The junction departs from germline at one end; a sequencing error may be responsible. The chain is built from TRBV28 and TRBJ2-7; possible D gene TRBD2, 7 bases. The V gene's germline CDR1 is MDHEN and CDR2 SYDVKM. This CDR3 is 13 amino acids long. CDR3 protein: CASSFSTGGGRGF. The CDR3 DNA reads as TGTGCCAGCAGTTTTTCGACAGGCGGGGGCCGGGGTTTC.

V is TRBV5-6 and J is TRBJ1-1; D call uncertain. The V end lost 0 bases, the J end lost 8 bases, and 11 bases lay between the germline ends. From germline, CDR1 is SGHDT and CDR2 YYEEEE. The length of the CDR3 is 13 residues. In nucleotides, the CDR3 is TGTGCCAGCAGCTTGGTGGAGCAACGCGAAGCTTTCTTT. Translated, it gives CASSLVEQREAFF.

The chain is built from TRBV19 and TRBJ1-2; D call uncertain. The V gene lost 5 bases and the J gene lost 1 base, with 8 bases spanning the gap. The CDR3 runs 13 residues. CDR1 LNHDA and CDR2 SQIVND come from the germline V gene (reference sequence). In DNA, the CDR3 is TGTGCCAGTAGTTCGTCCGGTAACTATGGCTACACCTTC. Translating it yields CASSSSGNYGYTF.

The chain uses TRBV19 and TRBJ2-5; the match to TRBD1 covers 9 bases. Germline V gene lookup returns CDR1 LNHDA and CDR2 SQIVND (reference sequence). The CDR3 runs to 16 residues. V lost 3 bases and J lost 1; bases outside the gene matches: 6. This CDR3 is CASSMGGQGIQETQYF. Written as DNA, the CDR3 is TGTGCCAGTAGTATGGGGGGACAGGGTATCCAAGAGACCCAGTACTTC.

This clone came up a few times. The chain links TRBV6-1 to TRBJ2-7; tentatively, D is TRBD2 (5 bases). Germline-derived CDR1 and CDR2 are MNHNS and SASEGT. Between the trimmed V and J ends, which lost 4 bases and 5 bases, there was a span of 9 bases. CDR3 length: 12 amino acids. The DNA for the CDR3 is TGTGCCAGCAGTGTCGGGGTCGACGAGCAGTACTTC. This translates into CASSVGVDEQYF.

J is TRBJ2-7 and V is TRBV9; D ambiguous. This CDR3 contains 14 residues. V lost 0 bases, J lost 5 bases, and 12 bases lay in between. CDR1 and CDR2 (germline): SGDLS, YYNGEE. Written as DNA, the CDR3 is TGTGCCAGCAGCGTAGGTCCGAAGAACCACGAGCAGTACTTC. Its translation: CASSVGPKNHEQYF.

This chain connects TRBV4-1 to TRBJ2-7, with 10 positions matching TRBD2. This CDR3 has 17 amino acids. Germline V CDR1 and CDR2: MGHRA, YSYEKL. The J segment lost 3 bases and the V segment lost 1 base, leaving 9 bases of the junction unmatched. CDR3 nucleotides: TGCGCCAGCAGCCAAGTGGGGCTACTAGCGGGAAACTACGAGCAGTACTTC. As protein: CASSQVGLLAGNYEQYF.